This passage covers 28 T cell receptor beta chains from one sample sequenced in a study of OX40 agonist ivuxolimab in advanced cancers. Assay used: immunoSEQ multiplex PCR; TCRdb lists only in-frame clones, some missing. The table has about 48,000 clones, approximately 84% seen once; the top ten hold 9.9%. Source: CD4+ or CD8+ T cells sorted from blood, taken in a trial of the OX40 agonist ivuxolimab. Source of these receptors: an adult with an advanced solid tumor such as melanoma, head and neck, liver or kidney cancer.

The chain carries TRBV5-1 and TRBJ1-1, with no clear D. Germline CDR1 is SGHRS and CDR2 is YFSETQ. V was clipped by 0 bases and J by 4 bases, with 10 bases between them. This CDR3 region has 14 residues. The CDR3 DNA follows: TGCGCCAGCAGCTTGGACGGAATAAGCACTGAAGCTTTCTTT. Translation gives CASSLDGISTEAFF.

The chain uses TRBV18 and TRBJ2-7, with unresolved D. The V gene's germline CDR1 is KGHSH and CDR2 LQKENI. Trimming removed 1 base from V and 2 bases from J, with 12 bases in between. The CDR3 is made up of 15 amino acids. CDR3 region: CASSPQGSPTYEQYF. For the CDR3, the DNA is TGTGCCAGCTCACCACAAGGCAGCCCAACCTACGAGCAGTACTTC.

Notes on this clone: The junction departs from germline at one end; a sequencing error may be responsible. V usage is TRBV6-1 and J usage is TRBJ2-7; unclear D gene. The CDR3 contains 13 residues. The germline gives CDR1 MNHNS, CDR2 SASEGT. CDR3: CASSEEIQGWSHF. The CDR3 nucleotides read TGTGCCAGCAGTGAAGAGATACAAGGGTGGTCCCACTTC.

The chain employs TRBV18 and TRBJ2-1; D gene ambiguous. The germline V gene encodes CDR1 KGHSH and CDR2 LQKENI. The CDR3 sequence is 13 residues long. Trimming stripped 8 bases from V and 1 base from J, with 9 bases between. The CDR3 here is CASAPPSYNEQFF. CDR3 DNA sequence: TGTGCCAGCGCTCCACCGTCCTACAATGAGCAGTTCTTC. The full variable domain, in which reference TRBV18 and TRBJ2-1 provide the parts outside the CDR3, is NAGVMQNPRHLVRRRGQEARLRCSPMKGHSHVYWYRQLPEEGLKFMVYLQKENIIDESGMPKERFSAEFPKEGPSILRIQQVVRGDSAAYFCASAPPSYNEQFFGPGTRLTVL.

A few counts support this clone. The chain has TRBV6-1 and TRBJ1-3, with D unresolved. Germline assignment: CDR1 MNHNS and CDR2 SASEGT. The CDR3 runs 10 residues. V dropped 11 bases and J dropped 3 bases, with 5 bases sitting between them. CDR3 sequence: CAPCGNTIYF. In DNA form, the CDR3 reads TGTGCCCCGTGTGGAAACACCATATATTTT.

The chain couples TRBV6-6 to TRBJ2-1; TRBD2 matches at 7 bases. J lost 9 bases, V lost 2 bases, and 7 bases had no gene match. The CDR3 consists of 14 residues. The V gene's germline CDR1 is MNHNY and CDR2 SVGAGI (reference sequence). CDR3 sequence: CASSYRLAEAEQFF. In DNA form, the CDR3 reads TGTGCCAGCAGTTACCGGCTAGCGGAAGCTGAGCAGTTCTTC.

This rearrangement joins TRBV9 to TRBJ2-3; 9 bases are shared with TRBD1. V shed 4 bases and J 4 bases; nucleotides not matched to a gene: 4. Germline V gene lookup returns CDR1 SGDLS and CDR2 YYNGEE. The CDR3 runs to 14 residues. CDR3: CASSPRTGADTQYF. Here the CDR3 DNA reads TGTGCCAGCAGCCCCCGGACAGGGGCAGATACGCAGTATTTT.

The CDR3 DNA reads TGTGCCATCAGTGAGTCAGCAGGGGGCTCTTACGAGCAGTACTTC. It codes for CAISESAGGSYEQYF. V usage is TRBV10-3 and J usage is TRBJ2-7, with 8 nucleotides matching TRBD1. The length of the CDR3 is 15 residues. The germline CDR1 and CDR2 sequences are ENHRY and SYGVKD. J gave up 4 bases and V 0 bases, and 5 bases lay outside the gene matches.

The gene calls are TRBV29-1 and TRBJ2-1, with 13 bases lining up with TRBD2. V gave up 5 bases and J gave up 0 bases; unmatched junction bases: 7. CDR1 and CDR2 (germline): SQVTM, ANQGSEA. The CDR3 loop spans 17 amino acids. The CDR3 nucleotides are TGCAGCGTTACCGGGACTAGCGGGATTAGCTCCTACAATGAGCAGTTCTTC. Translating gives CSVTGTSGISSYNEQFF.

V gene TRBV6-5 combines with J gene TRBJ2-5, with a weak D call TRBD2 (6 bases). Trimming shortened V by 5 bases and J by 5 bases, and 15 bases separated the two germline ends. The CDR3 length is 14 residues. Germline CDR1 MNHEY, CDR2 SVGAGI. The chain's CDR3 is CASSDRLGGETQYF. CDR3 DNA sequence: TGTGCCAGCAGTGACCGACTAGGAGGGGAGACCCAGTACTTC.

The genes are TRBV7-9 and TRBJ2-3; the match to TRBD1 covers 10 bases. This CDR3 spans 14 amino acids. After removal of 5 bases from V and 3 bases from J, the junction contained 2 bases not matched to a gene. Germline values: CDR1 SEHNR, CDR2 FQNEAQ (reference sequence). Here the CDR3 reads CASSTGQGTDTQYF. The CDR3 nucleotides read TGTGCCAGCAGCACGGGACAGGGGACAGATACGCAGTATTTT.

This chain links TRBV29-1 with TRBJ2-7; perhaps TRBD1 as D (6 bases). This CDR3 contains 12 residues. Germline CDR1 is SQVTM and CDR2 is ANQGSEA. V was clipped by 7 bases and J by 6 bases, with 16 bases between them. The CDR3 DNA reads as TGCAGCGGGGACACCGGGTACGGCGAGCAGTACTTC. This sequence encodes CSGDTGYGEQYF.

The chain employs TRBV2 and TRBJ1-1; the D is unclear. The germline V gene encodes CDR1 SNHLY and CDR2 FYNNEI. V shed 2 bases and J shed 4 bases, with 8 bases lying between them. The CDR3 sequence is 13 residues long. As DNA, the CDR3 is TGTGCCAGCAGTGAAAACAGCGGCACTGAAGCTTTCTTT. Translation gives CASSENSGTEAFF.

The V call is TRBV20-1, the J call TRBJ1-2; D call uncertain. The CDR3 totals 10 residues. V dropped 7 bases and J dropped 4 bases, with 7 bases sitting between them. Per the germline V gene, CDR1 is DFQATT and CDR2 is SNEGSKA (reference sequence). The CDR3, as DNA: TGCAGTGTAGATAGCTATGGCTACACCTTC. It specifies CSVDSYGYTF.

This chain connects TRBV6-1 to TRBJ1-1, with a possible D match to TRBD1 (6 bases). The CDR3 consists of 14 residues. The germline V gene has CDR1 MNHNS and CDR2 SASEGT. With 5 bases removed from V and 1 base from J, the gap between germline ends came to 11 bases. CDR3 DNA sequence: TGTGCCAGCAGTCAAGAACAGGGGAACACTGAAGCTTTCTTT. This encodes CASSQEQGNTEAFF.

V and J are TRBV28 and TRBJ2-2, with 8 positions matching TRBD2. CDR1 is MDHEN, CDR2 SYDVKM, per germline. The CDR3 is 17 residues long. Trimming cost V 7 bases and J 3 bases; bases outside gene matches: 13. DNA of the CDR3: TGTGCCAGCACGTCCACCGGGGGGGCCTCCTACACCGGGGAGCTGTTTTTT. Translation: CASTSTGGASYTGELFF.

The sample holds one count of this clone. The rearrangement uses TRBV11-2 and TRBJ1-1; the match to TRBD1 covers 11 bases. Germline V lookup: CDR1 SGHAT, CDR2 FQNNGV. V lost 6 bases, J lost 1 base, and 10 bases stayed unmatched. The CDR3 is 17 residues long. CDR3 amino acids: CASRTGTGGIGNTEAFF. The CDR3 nucleotides read TGTGCCAGCAGAACAGGGACAGGGGGAATTGGGAACACTGAAGCTTTCTTT.

The rearrangement links TRBV7-2 to TRBJ2-1; D not resolved. Germline V gene data show CDR1 as SGHTA and CDR2 as FQGNSA. V lost 5 bases and J 0 bases, leaving 11 bases between the germline ends. The CDR3 runs to 15 residues. The CDR3 sequence is CASSPDGNSYNEQFF. For the CDR3, the DNA is TGTGCCAGCAGCCCGGACGGAAACTCCTACAATGAGCAGTTCTTC.

The rearrangement joins TRBV2 to TRBJ1-6, with D possibly being TRBD1 (5 bases). This CDR3 is 14 amino acids long. The V end lost 8 bases, the J end lost 8 bases, and 16 bases lay between the germline ends. CDR1 is SNHLY and CDR2 is FYNNEI in the germline V gene. The CDR3 reads CASDWGRSDSPLHF. CDR3 nucleotide sequence: TGTGCCAGCGATTGGGGACGGAGTGATTCACCCCTCCACTTT.

The chain is built from TRBV5-1 and TRBJ2-3; 7 bases map to TRBD2. The germline V gene has CDR1 SGHRS and CDR2 YFSETQ. Trimming at V came to 4 bases and at J to 8 bases, leaving 10 bases not matched to a gene. The CDR3 is 14 amino acids. Here the CDR3 reads CASSAGGRFGTQYF. Here the CDR3 DNA reads TGCGCCAGCAGCGCTGGCGGGAGATTTGGTACGCAGTATTTT.

The chain joins TRBV9 to TRBJ2-4; the D gene is possibly TRBD2 (5 bases). The CDR3 extends over 15 amino acids. Germline-derived CDR1 and CDR2 are SGDLS and YYNGEE. Trimming removed 4 bases from V and 5 bases from J, with 16 bases in between. The CDR3 coding sequence is TGTGCCAGCAGCCCCCGCGGGCGGAGAGAAAACATTCAGTACTTC. This codes for CASSPRGRRENIQYF.

The V call is TRBV23-1, the J call TRBJ2-7; D is ambiguous. TRBV23-1 is noted as an ORF with a role that remains uncertain. The CDR3 is made up of 15 amino acids. V was pared by 0 bases and J by 3 bases, with 12 bases between. DNA of the CDR3: TGCGCCAGCAGTCAATCCCGCCCCAGCTACTACGAGCAGTACTTC. Its translation is CASSQSRPSYYEQYF.

V and J are TRBV28 and TRBJ1-1; 10 bases fit TRBD1. The length of the CDR3 is 15 residues. V lost 5 bases, J lost 4 bases, and 7 bases stayed unmatched. The germline CDR1 and CDR2 sequences are MDHEN and SYDVKM. The CDR3 is CASSAPGQGSTEAFF. The CDR3 DNA reads as TGTGCCAGCAGTGCTCCGGGACAGGGGAGCACTGAAGCTTTCTTT.

The V and J genes are TRBV27 and TRBJ2-7; maybe TRBD2 (6 bases). The CDR3 has 13 residues. V shed 6 bases and J shed 1 base, with 10 bases lying between them. Germline values: CDR1 MNHEY, CDR2 SMNVEV (reference sequence). Written as DNA, the CDR3 is TGTGCCAGCAGCCGGGACTTTTCCTACGAGCAGTACTTC. Its protein is CASSRDFSYEQYF.

Relative to its sample, this clone is medium-sized. The J gene is TRBJ1-2, the V gene TRBV4-2; TRBD1 agrees at 7 bases. The CDR3 runs to 12 residues. Per germline, CDR1 LGHNA and CDR2 YNFKEQ. J lost 14 bases, V lost 0 bases, and 6 bases had no gene match. CDR3 nucleotides: TGTGCCAGCAGCCAAGAACAGGGGATTGGTACCTTC. The encoded protein is CASSQEQGIGTF.

This clone was seen once. The chain couples TRBV15 to TRBJ1-1; a weak D match, TRBD1 (6 bases). Trimming stripped 0 bases from V and 5 bases from J, with 19 bases between. Germline CDR1 is LNHNV and CDR2 is YYDKDF (reference sequence). The CDR3 covers 17 residues. The CDR3 region is CATSREGAGARKTEAFF. The CDR3 region has the DNA TGTGCCACCAGCAGAGAGGGAGCAGGGGCGAGGAAAACTGAAGCTTTCTTT. Complete variable domain (other parts from reference TRBV15 and TRBJ1-1): DAMVIQNPRYQVTQFGKPVTLSCSQTLNHNVMYWYQQKSSQAPKLLFHYYDKDFNNEADTPDNFQSRRPNTSFCFLDIRSPGLGDTAMYLCATSREGAGARKTEAFFGQGTRLTVV.

The sample holds a few counts of this clone. The V and J genes are TRBV18 and TRBJ2-7; no clear D. Per germline, CDR1 KGHSH and CDR2 LQKENI. V was clipped by 3 bases and J by 3 bases, with 9 bases between them. CDR3 length equals 13 residues. CDR3 DNA: TGTGCCAGCTCACCGGCAGGCGGCTACGAGCAGTACTTC. Its translation: CASSPAGGYEQYF.

The V call is TRBV15, the J call TRBJ1-1; TRBD1 matches 7 bases. This CDR3 has 16 residues. Germline CDR1 and CDR2: LNHNV and YYDKDF (reference sequence). With 0 bases clipped from V and 4 bases from J, the junction kept 8 bases outside the gene matches. The CDR3 is CATSRDAGQKTTEAFF. In DNA, the CDR3 is TGTGCCACCAGCAGAGATGCGGGACAGAAAACCACTGAAGCTTTCTTT.